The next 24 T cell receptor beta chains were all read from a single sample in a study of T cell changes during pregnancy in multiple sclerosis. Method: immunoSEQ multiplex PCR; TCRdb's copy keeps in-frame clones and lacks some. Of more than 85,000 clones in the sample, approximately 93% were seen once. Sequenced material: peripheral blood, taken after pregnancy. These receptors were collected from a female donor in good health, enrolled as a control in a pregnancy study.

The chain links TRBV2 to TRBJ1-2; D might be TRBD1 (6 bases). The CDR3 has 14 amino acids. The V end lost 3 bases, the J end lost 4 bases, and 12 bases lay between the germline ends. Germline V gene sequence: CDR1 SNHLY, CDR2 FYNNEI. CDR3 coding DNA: TGTGCCAGCAGTGAGGGCAGGGGCTTCTATGGCTACACCTTC. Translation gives CASSEGRGFYGYTF.

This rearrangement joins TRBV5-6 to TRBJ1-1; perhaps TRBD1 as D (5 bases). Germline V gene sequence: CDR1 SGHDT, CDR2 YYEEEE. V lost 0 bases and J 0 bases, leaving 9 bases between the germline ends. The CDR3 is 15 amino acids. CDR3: CASSLGQLMNTEAFF. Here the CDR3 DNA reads TGTGCCAGCAGCTTGGGACAGCTCATGAACACTGAAGCTTTCTTT.

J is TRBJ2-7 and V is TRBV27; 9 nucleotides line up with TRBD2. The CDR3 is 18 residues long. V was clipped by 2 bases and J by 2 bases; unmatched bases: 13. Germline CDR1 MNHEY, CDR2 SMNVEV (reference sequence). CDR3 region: CASSLRGMSSGRTYEQYF. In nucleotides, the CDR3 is TGTGCCAGCAGTTTAAGGGGAATGAGTAGCGGGAGAACCTACGAGCAGTACTTC.

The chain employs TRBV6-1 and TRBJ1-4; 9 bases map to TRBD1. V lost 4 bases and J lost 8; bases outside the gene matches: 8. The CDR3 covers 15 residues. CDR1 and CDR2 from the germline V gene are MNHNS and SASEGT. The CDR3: CASSALTGGREKLFF. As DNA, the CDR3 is TGTGCCAGCAGTGCGTTAACAGGGGGCAGAGAAAAACTGTTTTTT.

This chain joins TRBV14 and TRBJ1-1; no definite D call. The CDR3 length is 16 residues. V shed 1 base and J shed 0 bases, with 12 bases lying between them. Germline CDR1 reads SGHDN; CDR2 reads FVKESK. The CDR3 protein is CASSQGSGRMNTEAFF. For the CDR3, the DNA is TGTGCCAGCAGCCAAGGGTCGGGTCGTATGAACACTGAAGCTTTCTTT.

The CDR3 region is CASSWGLANHYEQYF. Here the CDR3 DNA reads TGTGCCAGCAGTTGGGGACTAGCGAACCACTACGAGCAGTACTTC. The chain joins TRBV28 to TRBJ2-7; TRBD2 matches 10 bases. Germline V CDR1 and CDR2: MDHEN, SYDVKM. The CDR3 covers 15 residues. The V gene end was trimmed by 4 bases and the J gene end by 3 bases; junction bases not matched to a gene: 6.

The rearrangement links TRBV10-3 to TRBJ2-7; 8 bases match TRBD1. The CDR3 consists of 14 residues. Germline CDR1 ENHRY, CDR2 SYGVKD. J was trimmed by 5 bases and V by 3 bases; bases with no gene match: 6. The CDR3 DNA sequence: TGTGCCATCAGTGACCCAGGGGGCCTGAACGAGCAGTACTTC. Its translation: CAISDPGGLNEQYF.

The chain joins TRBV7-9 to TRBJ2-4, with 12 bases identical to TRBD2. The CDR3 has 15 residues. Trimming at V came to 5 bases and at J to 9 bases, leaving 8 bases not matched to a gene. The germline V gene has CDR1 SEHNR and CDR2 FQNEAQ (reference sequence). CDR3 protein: CASSIWTSGTGIQYF. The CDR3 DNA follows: TGTGCCAGCAGCATATGGACTAGCGGGACGGGCATTCAGTACTTC.

DNA for the CDR3: TGTGCCAGCAGCCAAGACCCTAGAAATACGCAGTATTTT. This codes for CASSQDPRNTQYF. The J gene is TRBJ2-3, the V gene TRBV4-2; D gene ambiguous. This CDR3 is 13 amino acids long. Trimming stripped 0 bases from V and 7 bases from J, with 8 bases between. The V gene's germline CDR1 is LGHNA and CDR2 YNFKEQ.

The DNA of the CDR3 is TGTGCCAGCAGTTTAAGAGGATGGGCAGGGAAGGTTGAAGGGCAGCCCCAGCATTTT. This translates into CASSLRGWAGKVEGQPQHF. The chain recombines TRBV27 with TRBJ1-5; TRBD1 might be the D (5 bases). This CDR3 region has 19 residues. V was shortened by 2 bases and J by 7 bases, with 27 bases between the two germline ends. Per germline, CDR1 MNHEY and CDR2 SMNVEV (reference sequence).

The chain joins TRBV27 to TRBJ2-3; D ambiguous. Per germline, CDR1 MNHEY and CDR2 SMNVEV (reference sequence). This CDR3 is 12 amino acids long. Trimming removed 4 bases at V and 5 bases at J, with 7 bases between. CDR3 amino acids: CASSSLGDTQYF. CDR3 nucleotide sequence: TGTGCCAGCAGTTCCCTAGGAGATACGCAGTATTTT.

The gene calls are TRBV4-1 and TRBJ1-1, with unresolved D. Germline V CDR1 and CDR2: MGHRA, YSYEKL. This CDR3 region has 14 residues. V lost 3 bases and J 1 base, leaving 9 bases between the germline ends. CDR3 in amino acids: CASSHLWANTEAFF. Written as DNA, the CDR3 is TGCGCCAGCAGCCACCTCTGGGCGAACACTGAAGCTTTCTTT.

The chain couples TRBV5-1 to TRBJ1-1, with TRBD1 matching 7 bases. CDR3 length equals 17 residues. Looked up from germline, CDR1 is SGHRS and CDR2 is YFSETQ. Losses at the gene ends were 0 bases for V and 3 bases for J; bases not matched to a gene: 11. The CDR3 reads CASSLGQGAGVDTEAFF. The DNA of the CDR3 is TGCGCCAGCAGCTTGGGACAGGGAGCGGGCGTGGACACTGAAGCTTTCTTT.

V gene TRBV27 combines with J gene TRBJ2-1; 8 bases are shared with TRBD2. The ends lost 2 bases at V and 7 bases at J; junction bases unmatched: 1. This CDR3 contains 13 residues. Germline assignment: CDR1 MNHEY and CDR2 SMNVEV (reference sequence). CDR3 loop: CASSLGTRNEQFF. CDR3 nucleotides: TGTGCCAGCAGTTTAGGGACTAGGAATGAGCAGTTCTTC.

The CDR3 protein is CASSSQGRGGLDTQYF. The CDR3 DNA is TGTGCCAGCAGTTCCCAGGGGCGGGGGGGCCTGGATACGCAGTATTTT. The chain employs TRBV6-6 and TRBJ2-3, with 9 bases aligning to TRBD2. The germline V gene has CDR1 MNHNY and CDR2 SVGAGI (reference sequence). The CDR3 consists of 16 residues. The ends lost 4 bases at V and 6 bases at J; junction bases unmatched: 11.

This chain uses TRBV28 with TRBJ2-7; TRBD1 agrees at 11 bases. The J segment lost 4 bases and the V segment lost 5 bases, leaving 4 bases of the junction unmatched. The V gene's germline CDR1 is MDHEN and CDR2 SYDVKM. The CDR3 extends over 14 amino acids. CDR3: CASSGGQGVYEQYF. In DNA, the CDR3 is TGTGCCAGCAGTGGGGGACAGGGGGTATACGAGCAGTACTTC.

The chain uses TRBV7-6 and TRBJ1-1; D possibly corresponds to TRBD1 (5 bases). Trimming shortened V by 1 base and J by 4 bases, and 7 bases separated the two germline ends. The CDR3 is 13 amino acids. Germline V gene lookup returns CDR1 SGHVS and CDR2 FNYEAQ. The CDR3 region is CASSLVQGTEAFF. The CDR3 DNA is TGTGCCAGCAGCTTAGTTCAGGGCACTGAAGCTTTCTTT.

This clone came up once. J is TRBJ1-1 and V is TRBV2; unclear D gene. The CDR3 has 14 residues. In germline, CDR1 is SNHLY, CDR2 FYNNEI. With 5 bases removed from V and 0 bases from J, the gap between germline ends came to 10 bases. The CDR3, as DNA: TGTGCCAGCAGTCCTCGCGTTATGAACACTGAAGCTTTCTTT. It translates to CASSPRVMNTEAFF.

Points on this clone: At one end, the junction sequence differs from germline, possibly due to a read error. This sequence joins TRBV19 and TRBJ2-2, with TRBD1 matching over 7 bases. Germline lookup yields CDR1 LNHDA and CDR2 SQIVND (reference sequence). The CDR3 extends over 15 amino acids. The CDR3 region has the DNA TGTGCCAGTAGTTTAGAGAGACAGGGCGCCGGGGAGCTGTTTTTT. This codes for CASSLERQGAGELFF.

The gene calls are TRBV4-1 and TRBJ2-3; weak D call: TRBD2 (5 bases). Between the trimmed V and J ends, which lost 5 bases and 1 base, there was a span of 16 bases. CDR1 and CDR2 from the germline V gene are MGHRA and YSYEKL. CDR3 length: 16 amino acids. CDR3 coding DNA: TGCGCCAGCAGCACTCGTTACACCGGGGGCACAGATACGCAGTATTTT. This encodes CASSTRYTGGTDTQYF.

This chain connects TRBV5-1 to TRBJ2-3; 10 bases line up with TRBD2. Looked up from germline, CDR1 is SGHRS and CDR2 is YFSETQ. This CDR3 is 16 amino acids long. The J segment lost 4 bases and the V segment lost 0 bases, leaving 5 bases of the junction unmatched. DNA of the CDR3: TGCGCCAGCAGCTTGGAGGCTAGCGGGAGCTCAGATACGCAGTATTTT. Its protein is CASSLEASGSSDTQYF.

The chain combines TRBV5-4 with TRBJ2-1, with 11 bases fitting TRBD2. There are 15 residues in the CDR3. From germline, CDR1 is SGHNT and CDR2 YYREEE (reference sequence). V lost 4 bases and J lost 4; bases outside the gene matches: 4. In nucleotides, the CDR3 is TGTGCCAGCAGCCCTAGCGGGAGGACTTACAATGAGCAGTTCTTC. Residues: CASSPSGRTYNEQFF.

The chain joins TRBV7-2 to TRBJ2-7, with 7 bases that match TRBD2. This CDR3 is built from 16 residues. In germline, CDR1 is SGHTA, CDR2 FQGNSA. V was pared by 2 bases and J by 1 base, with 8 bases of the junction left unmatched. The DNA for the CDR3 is TGTGCCAGCAGCTTATCGAGAATAGCGGGTTCCTACGAGCAGTACTTC. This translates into CASSLSRIAGSYEQYF.

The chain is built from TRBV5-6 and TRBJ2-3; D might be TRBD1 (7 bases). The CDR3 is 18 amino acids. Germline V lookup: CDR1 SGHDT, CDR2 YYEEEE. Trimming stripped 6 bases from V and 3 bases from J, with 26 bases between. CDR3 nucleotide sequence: TGTGCCAGCACCACCAGGGGGAGCGGGTGGGCCGGGACAGATACGCAGTATTTT. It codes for CASTTRGSGWAGTDTQYF.